The 22 T cell receptor beta chains reported below all come from one sample, sequenced in a study of T cell responses to AZD1222 COVID-19 vaccine. Generated by immunoSEQ multiplex PCR, the TCRdb table keeps only in-frame clones and is missing some. The sample lists around 150,000 clones; about 91% were seen once. This material consisted of peripheral blood, taken 28 days after the second AZD1222 dose. The receptors derive from an adult who received the AZD1222 COVID-19 vaccine.

This clone was seen only a few times. The rearrangement joins TRBV9 to TRBJ1-2; D unresolved. V was shortened by 3 bases and J by 6 bases, with 15 bases between the two germline ends. The germline V gene encodes CDR1 SGDLS and CDR2 YYNGEE. This CDR3 is 14 amino acids long. Here the CDR3 DNA reads TGTGCCAGCAGCGACCGACACCTCTCTCATGGCTACACCTTC. Translating it yields CASSDRHLSHGYTF.

This sequence joins TRBV12-5 and TRBJ1-5, with TRBD1 matching 7 bases. Trimming cost V 2 bases and J 0 bases; bases outside gene matches: 10. CDR3 size: 18 residues. CDR1 LGHNT and CDR2 FRNRAP come from the germline V gene. Written as DNA, the CDR3 is TGTGCTAGTGGTTTGCCCCACAAACAGGGGAGTAGCAATCAGCCCCAGCATTTT. Translating it yields CASGLPHKQGSSNQPQHF.

The rearrangement links TRBV18 to TRBJ1-2; TRBD1 is a possible D gene (5 bases). Germline values: CDR1 KGHSH, CDR2 LQKENI. Trimming stripped 6 bases from V and 7 bases from J, with 18 bases between. The CDR3 totals 14 residues. CDR3 in DNA: TGTGCCAGCTCCTGCCGGGGGGAACATTGTGGCTACACCTTC. Translating gives CASSCRGEHCGYTF.

The chain employs TRBV9 and TRBJ2-5; D is possibly TRBD1 (5 bases). Trimming removed 0 bases from V and 1 base from J, with 16 bases in between. Germline V lookup: CDR1 SGDLS, CDR2 YYNGEE. The CDR3 length is 17 residues. CDR3 bases: TGTGCCAGCAGCGTAGCTGGGGCAGCAAGTTTCCAAGAGACCCAGTACTTC. This codes for CASSVAGAASFQETQYF.

The chain joins TRBV10-3 to TRBJ1-5; D gene ambiguous. There are 13 residues in the CDR3. CDR1 is ENHRY, CDR2 SYGVKD, per germline. The V and J ends lost 0 bases and 6 bases respectively, with 6 bases between them. The CDR3 DNA is TGTGCCATCAGTGAGTCCTCAGCTCAGCCCCAGCATTTT. This gives the protein CAISESSAQPQHF.

As to this clone: Sequence at one end of the junction differs from germline and may be a read error. This chain links TRBV12-3 or TRBV12-4 with TRBJ2-4; weak D call: TRBD2 (7 bases). This CDR3 has 12 amino acids. The CDR3 is CASSFGGLRVHF. As DNA, the CDR3 is TGTGCCAGCAGTTTCGGGGGGCTAAGAGTGCACTTC.

The chain links TRBV2 to TRBJ1-1; D is undetermined. The CDR3 spans 13 residues. Germline lookup yields CDR1 SNHLY and CDR2 FYNNEI. V was trimmed by 4 bases and J by 1 base, leaving 7 bases between them. The CDR3 coding sequence is TGTGCCAGCAGTGTCGACACGAACACTGAAGCTTTCTTT. It translates to CASSVDTNTEAFF. The full variable domain, completed using reference TRBV2 and TRBJ1-1, is EPEVTQTPSHQVTQMGQEVILRCVPISNHLYFYWYRQILGQKVEFLVSFYNNEISEKSEIFDDQFSVERPDGSNFTLKIRSTKLEDSAMYFCASSVDTNTEAFFGQGTRLTVV.

This chain uses TRBV11-2 with TRBJ1-2; tentatively, D is TRBD1 (5 bases). Per the germline V gene, CDR1 is SGHAT and CDR2 is FQNNGV. The CDR3 runs 16 residues. V was shortened by 5 bases and J by 0 bases, with 16 bases between the two germline ends. The CDR3 loop is CASSDAYRSPNYGYTF. The CDR3 DNA follows: TGTGCCAGCAGCGATGCTTACAGGAGCCCTAACTATGGCTACACCTTC. Combining the CDR3 with reference TRBV11-2 and TRBJ1-2 gives the whole variable domain EAGVAQSPRYKIIEKRQSVAFWCNPISGHATLYWYQQILGQGPKLLIQFQNNGVVDDSQLPKDRFSAERLKGVDSTLKIQPAKLEDSAVYLCASSDAYRSPNYGYTFGSGTRLTVV.

This chain joins TRBV27 and TRBJ1-6; a weak D match, TRBD1 (5 bases). Germline V CDR1 and CDR2: MNHEY, SMNVEV (reference sequence). V shed 4 bases and J shed 9 bases, with 22 bases lying between them. CDR3 length: 17 residues. CDR3 nucleotides: TGTGCCAGCAGTTCCATGAGTCCGGGGGTTTTCGGTTCACCCCTCCACTTT. Its protein product is CASSSMSPGVFGSPLHF.

J is TRBJ1-4 and V is TRBV6-5; 8 positions agree with TRBD1. The V segment lost 6 bases and the J segment 5 bases; nucleotides outside the gene matches: 8. Germline CDR1 is MNHEY and CDR2 is SVGAGI. The CDR3 is 15 residues long. CDR3 sequence: CASSIGQGGNEKLFF. CDR3 DNA sequence: TGTGCCAGCAGCATTGGACAGGGAGGGAATGAAAAACTGTTTTTT.

The chain carries TRBV7-8 and TRBJ2-1; TRBD2 agrees at 8 bases. The V and J ends lost 4 bases and 4 bases, in that order; junction bases with no gene match: 9. CDR1 SGHVS and CDR2 FQNEAQ come from the germline V gene. CDR3 length: 16 residues. CDR3 nucleotides: TGTGCCAGCAGCTCCCCTCGGGCGGGGGGTTACAATGAGCAGTTCTTC. Protein: CASSSPRAGGYNEQFF.

V gene TRBV10-3 combines with J gene TRBJ1-1; possibly TRBD1 for D (6 bases). V was pared by 4 bases and J by 1 base, with 10 bases between. This CDR3 is built from 14 residues. Germline CDR1 reads ENHRY; CDR2 reads SYGVKD. This CDR3 is CAISARQENTEAFF. CDR3 nucleotide sequence: TGTGCCATCAGTGCGCGACAGGAGAACACTGAAGCTTTCTTT.

The chain couples TRBV12-5 to TRBJ2-2; 7 nucleotides agree with TRBD1. From germline, CDR1 is LGHNT and CDR2 FRNRAP. The junction had 6 bases not matched to a gene; V was cut back by 5 bases and J by 0 bases. There are 16 residues in the CDR3. This CDR3 reads CASGPDRAANTGELFF. As DNA, the CDR3 is TGTGCTAGTGGTCCCGACAGGGCCGCGAACACCGGGGAGCTGTTTTTT.

V usage is TRBV3-1 (or the pseudogene TRBV3-2) and J usage is TRBJ1-4; D is unclear. CDR3 length equals 15 residues. CDR1 LGHDT and CDR2 YNNKEL come from the germline V gene (reference sequence). Deletions cut 4 bases from V and 0 bases from J, with 9 bases between. The CDR3 reads CASSPLRTTNEKLFF. CDR3 bases: TGTGCCAGCAGCCCCCTCAGAACAACTAATGAAAAACTGTTTTTT.

The chain recombines TRBV19 with TRBJ1-5; tentative D call: TRBD1 (6 bases). The V gene's germline CDR1 is LNHDA and CDR2 SQIVND (reference sequence). Between the trimmed V and J ends, which lost 5 bases and 2 bases, there was a span of 19 bases. This CDR3 has 17 amino acids. CDR3 in DNA: TGTGCCAGTAGTCCGTCTCGGACAGAACTAGGCAATCAGCCCCAGCATTTT. It is translated as CASSPSRTELGNQPQHF.

Points on this clone: The same CDR3 can be traced to other DNA sequences in this sample. The V call is TRBV11-2, the J call TRBJ1-3; D uncertain. In germline, CDR1 is SGHAT, CDR2 FQNNGV. This CDR3 spans 14 amino acids. V was cut by 2 bases and J by 0 bases, with 5 bases left in between. CDR3 in DNA: TGTGCCAGCAGCTTACCCTTCTCTGGAAACACCATATATTTT. Translated: CASSLPFSGNTIYF. The whole variable domain, remainder taken from reference TRBV11-2 and TRBJ1-3, is EAGVAQSPRYKIIEKRQSVAFWCNPISGHATLYWYQQILGQGPKLLIQFQNNGVVDDSQLPKDRFSAERLKGVDSTLKIQPAKLEDSAVYLCASSLPFSGNTIYFGEGSWLTVV.

The J gene is TRBJ2-1, the V gene TRBV2; a possible D gene is TRBD2 (6 bases). The germline V and J ends were trimmed by 8 bases and 9 bases, with 17 bases remaining between them. The germline CDR1 and CDR2 sequences are SNHLY and FYNNEI. This CDR3 has 13 amino acids. This chain's CDR3 is CASQTARGTEQFF. The CDR3 DNA follows: TGTGCCAGCCAGACTGCCCGGGGGACTGAGCAGTTCTTC.

The sample holds a few counts of this clone. The chain carries TRBV6-2 or TRBV6-3 and TRBJ2-6; 8 nucleotides line up with TRBD2. This CDR3 has 18 residues. Germline trimming cut 2 bases from V and 0 bases from J; bases unmatched to any gene: 6. Germline V gene lookup returns CDR1 MNHEY and CDR2 SVGEGT. The DNA for the CDR3 is TGTGCCAGCAGTTACGGGACGGGGGGGATCTCTGGGGCCAACGTCCTGACTTTC. Protein sequence: CASSYGTGGISGANVLTF.

J is TRBJ1-2 and V is TRBV5-5, with 8 bases lining up with TRBD1. With 4 bases clipped from V and 4 bases from J, the junction kept 3 bases outside the gene matches. Germline V gives CDR1 SGHKS, CDR2 YYEKEE (reference sequence). This CDR3 contains 13 residues. CDR3 bases: TGTGCCAGCAGCGGGACAGGAGGCTATGGCTACACCTTC. Translation gives CASSGTGGYGYTF.

This sequence joins TRBV18 and TRBJ1-1; D is unclear. V lost 6 bases, J lost 0 bases, and 17 bases lay in between. Looked up from germline, CDR1 is KGHSH and CDR2 is LQKENI. This CDR3 contains 16 residues. CDR3 region: CASSVHGVEMNTEAFF. In nucleotides, the CDR3 is TGTGCCAGCTCCGTGCATGGAGTTGAGATGAACACTGAAGCTTTCTTT.

CDR3 region: CASSVSRETQYF. The CDR3 coding sequence is TGTGCCAGCAGCGTATCGCGAGAGACCCAGTACTTC. The chain employs TRBV12-3 or TRBV12-4 and TRBJ2-5; D gene uncertain. CDR3 size: 12 residues. The V end was cut by 6 bases, the J end by 4 bases, with 9 bases between.

The rearrangement links TRBV10-3 to TRBJ1-2; 9 nucleotides agree with TRBD1. Germline lookup yields CDR1 ENHRY and CDR2 SYGVKD. The junction had 3 bases not matched to a gene; V was cut back by 0 bases and J by 7 bases. The CDR3 consists of 14 residues. CDR3 sequence reads: CAISESSQGAGYTF. In DNA, the CDR3 is TGTGCCATCAGTGAGTCGTCACAGGGGGCTGGCTACACCTTC.